The 18 T cell receptor beta chains listed next were all sequenced from one sample in a study of blood T cell repertoires in COVID-19. Method: immunoSEQ multiplex PCR; TCRdb's copy keeps in-frame clones and lacks some. The sample includes some 100,000 clones, 92% of them seen just once. Sequencing used peripheral blood. All receptors derive from a man aged 65 to 85 with acute or convalescent COVID-19.

The gene calls are TRBV6-1 and TRBJ1-2; D uncertain. The CDR3 extends over 14 amino acids. CDR1 MNHNS and CDR2 SASEGT come from the germline V gene. Between the trimmed V and J ends, which lost 2 bases and 0 bases, there was a span of 7 bases. CDR3 loop: CASSEYGANYGYTF. CDR3 nucleotides: TGTGCCAGCAGTGAATATGGAGCTAACTATGGCTACACCTTC.

This clone was picked up a small number of times. The chain is built from TRBV30 and TRBJ1-1; unclear D gene. Trimming pared 2 bases from V and 9 bases from J, leaving 10 bases between. Germline assignment: CDR1 GTSNPN and CDR2 SVGIG (reference sequence). This CDR3 is 11 amino acids long. CDR3 sequence: CAWSPTGKAFF. CDR3 nucleotide sequence: TGTGCCTGGAGTCCGACGGGTAAAGCTTTCTTT.

The rearrangement joins TRBV7-2 to TRBJ2-5, with TRBD2 identical over 10 bases. Per germline, CDR1 SGHTA and CDR2 FQGNSA. V was clipped by 5 bases and J by 4 bases; unmatched bases: 7. The CDR3 is 15 amino acids. CDR3 DNA sequence: TGTGCCAGCAGCAGCCTAGCGGGAGTTACAGAGACCCAGTACTTC. This translates into CASSSLAGVTETQYF.

The count of this clone is one. CDR3 in amino acids: CAISEPSGGLTDTQYF. CDR3 DNA sequence: TGTGCCATCAGTGAGCCTAGCGGGGGGCTCACAGATACGCAGTATTTT. V gene TRBV10-3 combines with J gene TRBJ2-3, with 11 nucleotides matching TRBD2. Germline V lookup: CDR1 ENHRY, CDR2 SYGVKD. V lost 2 bases and J lost 2; bases outside the gene matches: 3. This CDR3 region has 16 residues.

The chain has TRBV4-2 and TRBJ2-6; weak D call: TRBD2 (5 bases). Looked up from germline, CDR1 is LGHNA and CDR2 is YNFKEQ. The V end was cut by 4 bases, the J end by 4 bases, with 11 bases between. The CDR3 contains 15 residues. The CDR3 coding sequence is TGTGCCAGCAGCCGTAGAGGGTCCGGGGCCAACGTCCTGACTTTC. Residues: CASSRRGSGANVLTF.

The chain uses TRBV6-2 or TRBV6-3 and TRBJ2-7; TRBD2 is a possible D gene (5 bases). This CDR3 has 12 residues. Looked up from germline, CDR1 is MNHEY and CDR2 is SVGEGT. The V end lost 6 bases, the J end lost 6 bases, and 12 bases lay between the germline ends. The CDR3 spells CASSEGVLEQYF. The CDR3 DNA reads TGTGCCAGCAGCGAGGGAGTGCTCGAGCAGTACTTC.

This chain connects TRBV5-6 to TRBJ2-1; 9 nucleotides agree with TRBD1. CDR1 is SGHDT and CDR2 is YYEEEE in the germline V gene. The CDR3 covers 15 residues. V gave up 4 bases and J gave up 3 bases; unmatched junction bases: 5. The CDR3 reads CASSGGTGNYNEQFF. The CDR3 bases are TGTGCCAGCAGCGGCGGGACAGGGAACTACAATGAGCAGTTCTTC.

CDR3 region: CASSPYENSNQPQHF. The CDR3 DNA sequence: TGTGCCAGCTCACCATACGAGAATAGCAATCAGCCCCAGCATTTT. The chain uses TRBV18 and TRBJ1-5; D is ambiguous. Per germline, CDR1 KGHSH and CDR2 LQKENI. This CDR3 is 15 amino acids long. V was clipped by 2 bases and J by 0 bases, with 8 bases between them.

The rearrangement joins TRBV29-1 to TRBJ2-7; 8 bases agree with TRBD1. Losses at the gene ends were 2 bases for V and 2 bases for J; bases not matched to a gene: 5. This CDR3 has 14 amino acids. Germline lookup yields CDR1 SQVTM and CDR2 ANQGSEA. The CDR3 spells CSVESAGGTYEQYF. CDR3 coding DNA: TGCAGCGTTGAATCGGCAGGGGGCACCTACGAGCAGTACTTC.

CDR3 nucleotide sequence: TGTGCCATCAGTGAGAGGGGCGGGGTAGGGGAAAACATTCAGTACTTC. Its translation: CAISERGGVGENIQYF. The rearrangement uses TRBV10-3 and TRBJ2-4; maybe TRBD2 (6 bases). The germline V gene has CDR1 ENHRY and CDR2 SYGVKD. The CDR3 has 16 residues. V was pared by 2 bases and J by 5 bases, with 16 bases between.

This sequence joins TRBV28 and TRBJ2-3; D is possibly TRBD1 (5 bases). The CDR3 totals 15 residues. The V gene lost 6 bases and the J gene lost 4 bases, with 17 bases spanning the gap. From germline, CDR1 is MDHEN and CDR2 SYDVKM. The CDR3 DNA follows: TGTGCCAGCAGCCCCCAGGGTATAGGGGCAGATACGCAGTATTTT. This translates into CASSPQGIGADTQYF.

Only a few counts were recorded for this clone. This sequence joins TRBV2 and TRBJ1-4; no clear D gene. Per germline, CDR1 SNHLY and CDR2 FYNNEI. The CDR3 extends over 11 amino acids. Trimming took off 7 bases at V and 5 bases at J, with 5 bases between the two ends. The CDR3 bases are TGTGCCAGCACCCCAAATGAAAAACTGTTTTTT. Its translation is CASTPNEKLFF.

This chain connects TRBV6-6 to TRBJ1-2; 7 bases map to TRBD1. CDR3 length: 14 amino acids. The junction had 8 bases not matched to a gene; V was cut back by 6 bases and J by 4 bases. Germline V gives CDR1 MNHNY, CDR2 SVGAGI (reference sequence). CDR3 amino acids: CASRHSGTAYGYTF. The CDR3 DNA follows: TGTGCCAGCAGACACTCGGGGACAGCCTATGGCTACACCTTC.

The chain couples TRBV24-1 to TRBJ1-2; 7 positions match TRBD1. The CDR3 is 13 residues long. Germline CDR1 reads KGHDR; CDR2 reads SFDVKD. V was pared by 5 bases and J by 7 bases, with 6 bases of the junction left unmatched. CDR3 bases: TGTGCCACCAGTGGCCTGACAGGGAGTGGCTACACCTTC. It encodes CATSGLTGSGYTF.

The chain combines TRBV3-1 (or the pseudogene TRBV3-2) with TRBJ2-3; 9 nucleotides align to TRBD2. The CDR3 runs to 17 residues. With V trimmed by 3 bases and J by 2 bases, 9 bases remained unmatched. The germline gives CDR1 LGHDT, CDR2 YNNKEL (reference sequence). Written as DNA, the CDR3 is TGTGCCAGCAGCCACTATATAATAGCGGGGGACACAGATACGCAGTATTTT. Amino acids: CASSHYIIAGDTDTQYF.

The V gene is TRBV5-4, the J gene TRBJ1-2; D might be TRBD1 (5 bases). The CDR3 is 12 residues long. Between the trimmed V and J ends, which lost 4 bases and 4 bases, there was a span of 8 bases. The germline V gene has CDR1 SGHNT and CDR2 YYREEE (reference sequence). The CDR3 DNA is TGTGCCAGCAGCCGTGACAGCTATGGCTACACCTTC. Protein product: CASSRDSYGYTF.

This chain connects TRBV28 to TRBJ2-7; D is possibly TRBD1 (6 bases). The germline V gene has CDR1 MDHEN and CDR2 SYDVKM. The CDR3 is 13 residues long. The germline V and J ends were trimmed by 1 base and 3 bases, with 7 bases remaining between them. This chain's CDR3 is CASSLSGVYEQYF. The DNA for the CDR3 is TGTGCCAGCAGTTTATCAGGGGTCTACGAGCAGTACTTC.

The V and J genes are TRBV14 and TRBJ1-1, with a possible D match to TRBD1 (5 bases). Looked up from germline, CDR1 is SGHDN and CDR2 is FVKESK. The CDR3 totals 13 residues. Deletions cut 4 bases from V and 10 bases from J, with 16 bases between. CDR3 amino acids: CASSRNRFNGAFF. DNA for the CDR3: TGTGCCAGCAGCCGGAACAGGTTCAATGGAGCTTTCTTT.